A selection of T cell receptor beta chains follows, all from one sample in a study of OX40 agonist ivuxolimab in advanced cancers. Using immunoSEQ multiplex PCR, the repertoire was profiled, and TCRdb retains in-frame clones only, with some absent. The table records 50,000 to 65,000 clones, around 82% of them present only once. This sample comprised CD4+ or CD8+ T cells sorted from blood, obtained in a trial of the OX40 agonist ivuxolimab. The receptors originated from an adult with an advanced solid tumor such as melanoma, head and neck, liver or kidney cancer. The CDR3 runs from the conserved cysteine through the conserved F or W. D genes are given only for firm matches. Some rows mark clone size as missing; the rest say once, few, many or name a class of expanded clone.

. . TRBJ2-1 TRBV5-6 14 CASSLRGPYNEQFF TGTGCCAGCAGCTTAAGGGGCCCCTACAATGAGCAGTTCTTC
. . TRBJ1-5 TRBV11-3 15 CASSLLSGSLQPQHF TGTGCCAGCAGCTTGTTATCGGGAAGCCTTCAGCCCCAGCATTTT
. once TRBJ1-3 TRBV5-1 17 CASSSAPRSSSGNTIYF TGCGCCAGCAGCTCGGCCCCCCGGTCCAGCTCTGGAAACACCATATATTTT
. . TRBJ2-5 TRBV7-9 17 CASSLFGTPTRRETQYF TGTGCCAGCAGCTTATTTGGGACCCCAACGAGGAGAGAGACCCAGTACTTC
. . TRBJ1-2 TRBV6-5 14 CASSRTSTSAGYTF TGTGCCAGCAGTAGGACAAGCACGAGTGCTGGCTACACCTTC
TRBD2 . TRBJ2-3 TRBV6-5 14 CASSYSTSSSTQYF TGTGCCAGCAGTTACTCGACTAGCTCTAGTACGCAGTATTTT
. . TRBJ2-6 TRBV28 15 CASSFPGPGANVLTF TGTGCCAGCAGTTTCCCCGGGCCTGGGGCCAACGTCCTGACTTTC
. . TRBJ2-1 TRBV9 15 CASSVGQGALNEQFF TGTGCCAGCAGCGTGGGGCAGGGCGCATTGAATGAGCAGTTCTTC
TRBD2 . TRBJ2-4 TRBV7-2 17 CASSPPTSGVAKNIQYF TGTGCCAGCAGCCCGCCGACTAGCGGGGTAGCCAAAAACATTCAGTACTTC
. . TRBJ2-3 TRBV6-4 15 CASSGGQSRGDTQYF TGTGCCAGCAGTGGTGGGCAGTCGCGGGGAGATACGCAGTATTTT
. . TRBJ2-7 TRBV5-1 15 CASRPALAARYEQYF TGCGCCAGCCGACCCGCGTTGGCCGCAAGATACGAGCAGTACTTC
. once TRBJ1-3 TRBV7-2 15 CASSLDGYSGNTIYF TGTGCCAGCAGCTTAGACGGTTACTCTGGAAACACCATATATTTT
TRBD1 . TRBJ1-5 TRBV27 14 CASSLGTGVQPQHF TGTGCCAGCAGCCTAGGGACAGGGGTTCAGCCCCAGCATTTT
TRBD1 . TRBJ2-5 TRBV5-4 17 CASSYGQARINQETQYF TGTGCCAGCAGCTATGGACAGGCCCGTATAAACCAAGAGACCCAGTACTTC
. . TRBJ1-1 TRBV6-6 13 CASSYSAGQEAFF TGTGCCAGCAGTTACTCGGCAGGGCAGGAGGCTTTCTTT
TRBD1 once TRBJ1-1 TRBV7-7 14 CASSPGQGATEAFF TGTGCTAGCAGCCCAGGACAGGGGGCAACTGAAGCTTTCTTT
. . TRBJ1-1 TRBV6-6 14 CASSYSSENTEAFF TGTGCCAGCAGTTACTCGAGCGAGAACACTGAAGCTTTCTTT
. . TRBJ1-3 TRBV5-1 20 CASSLSVRGAGTFSGNTIYF TGCGCCAGCAGCTTGTCGGTGCGCGGCGCAGGGACATTCTCTGGAAACACCATATATTTT